This passage covers 4 T cell receptor beta chains from one sample sequenced in a study of regulatory T cells in long-lasting Graves disease. Arm-PCR of CDR3 regions and iRepertoire HTBI primers were used to build TCR beta libraries. Each CDR3 protein is one row after TCRdb ran MiXCR on the multiplex PCR reads. Found here are hundreds of thousands of distinct CDR3 sequences, 16% of them singletons; the top ten hold 30%. As for time point: newly diagnosed GD, antithyroid drugs for less than 3 months. Making the TCR library involved RNA that had been extracted from PBMCs. These records were also assigned to another study, of T cells in Graves' hyperthyroidism and ophthalmopathy.

The sample consisted of peripheral blood mononuclear cells (PBMCs), taken at new diagnosis, from a patient treated with antithyroid drugs. These receptors originate from a man aged 40-49 years with Graves disease.

This clonotype was found many times. The rearrangement joins TRBV2 to TRBJ1-5; weak D call: TRBD1 (5 bases). CDR3 length equals 14 residues. The V gene's germline CDR1 is SNHLY and CDR2 FYNNEI. V dropped 3 bases and J dropped 2 bases, with 8 bases sitting between them. The CDR3 spells CASSEGGGNQPQHF. The CDR3 region has the DNA TGTGCCAGCAGTGAGGGGGGAGGCAATCAGCCCCAGCATTTT. Complete variable domain (other parts from reference TRBV2 and TRBJ1-5): EPEVTQTPSHQVTQMGQEVILRCVPISNHLYFYWYRQILGQKVEFLVSFYNNEISEKSEIFDDQFSVERPDGSNFTLKIRSTKLEDSAMYFCASSEGGGNQPQHFGDGTRLSIL.

This clonotype was seen many times. The V call is TRBV5-1, the J call TRBJ2-5, with TRBD1 matching 8 bases. CDR3 length equals 16 residues. Germline lookup yields CDR1 SGHRS and CDR2 YFSETQ. With V trimmed by 4 bases and J by 1 base, 9 bases remained unmatched. The CDR3 DNA reads as TGCGCCAGCAGCCGGGACAGGAGAACCATCCAAGAGACCCAGTACTTC. This gives the protein CASSRDRRTIQETQYF.

There are many counts of this clonotype. The V and J genes are TRBV15 and TRBJ1-5; tentative D call: TRBD1 (5 bases). The V gene lost 5 bases and the J gene lost 2 bases, with 16 bases spanning the gap. The germline V gene has CDR1 LNHNV and CDR2 YYDKDF (reference sequence). The length of the CDR3 is 16 residues. CDR3 loop: CATSPPGSGGNQPQHF. In DNA form, the CDR3 reads TGTGCCACCAGCCCCCCAGGGTCGGGAGGCAATCAGCCCCAGCATTTT.

Many counts were recorded for this clonotype. The V call is TRBV27, the J call TRBJ2-3; perhaps TRBD2 as D (6 bases). Trimming took off 6 bases at V and 3 bases at J, with 16 bases between the two ends. In germline, CDR1 is MNHEY, CDR2 SMNVEV (reference sequence). There are 15 residues in the CDR3. DNA of the CDR3: TGTGCCAGCAGCCCCGGGACTCGGGTGACAGATACGCAGTATTTT. Protein sequence: CASSPGTRVTDTQYF.